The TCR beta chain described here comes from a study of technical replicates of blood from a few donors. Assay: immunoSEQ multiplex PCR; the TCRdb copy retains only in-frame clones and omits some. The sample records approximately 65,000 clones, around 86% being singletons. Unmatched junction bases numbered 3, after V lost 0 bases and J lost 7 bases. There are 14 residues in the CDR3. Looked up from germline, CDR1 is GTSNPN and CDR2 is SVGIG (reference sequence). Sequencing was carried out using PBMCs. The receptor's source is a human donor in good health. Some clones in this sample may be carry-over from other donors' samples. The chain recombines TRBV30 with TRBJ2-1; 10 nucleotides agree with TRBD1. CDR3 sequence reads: CAWSVGQGLNEQFF. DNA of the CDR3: TGTGCCTGGAGTGTGGGACAGGGGTTGAATGAGCAGTTCTTC. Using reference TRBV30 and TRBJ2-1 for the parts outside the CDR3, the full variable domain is SQTIHQWPATLVQPVGSPLSLECTVEGTSNPNLYWYRQAAGRGLQLLFYSVGIGQISSEVPQNLSASRPQDRQFILSSKKLLLSDSGFYLCAWSVGQGLNEQFFGPGTRLTVL.